These 32 T cell receptor beta chains originate from one sample sequenced in a study of cytotoxic CD8 clonotypes in ibrutinib-treated CLL. The method was immunoSEQ multiplex PCR; TCRdb's version includes in-frame clones alone and lacks a portion of them. The sample yields about 6,700 clones, around 70% seen once. This sample comprised PBMCs, obtained before ibrutinib treatment. The origin of the receptors is a human donor with chronic lymphocytic leukemia.

This clone has only a few counts. This chain's CDR3 is CASSEVRVPYF. The CDR3 DNA is TGTGCCAGCAGTGAAGTCAGGGTACCGTACTTC. V is TRBV6-1 and J is TRBJ2-7; weak D call: TRBD1 (5 bases). Germline CDR1 reads MNHNS; CDR2 reads SASEGT. V lost 1 base, J lost 12 bases, and 10 bases lay in between. This CDR3 region has 11 residues.

This sequence joins TRBV15 and TRBJ2-2; 7 bases agree with TRBD2. Per germline, CDR1 LNHNV and CDR2 YYDKDF (reference sequence). CDR3 length: 17 amino acids. With V trimmed by 6 bases and J by 1 base, 11 bases remained unmatched. The CDR3 DNA reads as TGTGCCACCAGGGGAGGGGTAGCGGAGATGAACACCGGGGAGCTGTTTTTT. Its translation: CATRGGVAEMNTGELFF.

The chain recombines TRBV15 with TRBJ2-6; D possibly corresponds to TRBD1 (5 bases). CDR1 is LNHNV and CDR2 is YYDKDF in the germline V gene (reference sequence). The CDR3 runs to 17 residues. The ends were cut back, 6 bases at V and 0 bases at J, with 15 bases in the middle. The CDR3 DNA is TGTGCCACCAGTAGGAACAGGCGTCGCTCTGGGGCCAACGTCCTGACTTTC. Its translation is CATSRNRRRSGANVLTF.

The chain has TRBV5-4 and TRBJ1-1; D not resolved. CDR1 and CDR2 from the germline V gene are SGHNT and YYREEE (reference sequence). Between the trimmed V and J ends, which lost 0 bases and 1 base, there was a span of 7 bases. This CDR3 is built from 14 residues. The CDR3 spells CASSLAVGNTEAFF. The CDR3 DNA reads TGTGCCAGCAGCTTGGCCGTGGGGAACACTGAAGCTTTCTTT.

The chain links TRBV28 to TRBJ2-7, with TRBD2 matching over 7 bases. V gave up 3 bases and J gave up 9 bases; unmatched junction bases: 2. The CDR3 spans 11 residues. From germline, CDR1 is MDHEN and CDR2 SYDVKM. CDR3 DNA sequence: TGTGCCAGCAGTTTGGGGAGGGGGCAGTACTTC. It yields the protein CASSLGRGQYF.

This chain connects TRBV7-3 to TRBJ2-1; 8 bases line up with TRBD2. Germline V gene data show CDR1 as SGHTA and CDR2 as FQGTGA. There are 14 residues in the CDR3. V trimming: 5 bases; J trimming: 9 bases; junction bases outside the gene matches: 9. CDR3 bases: TGTGCCAGCAGCCCCCTCGGCGCGGGAGGTGAGCAGTTCTTC. As protein: CASSPLGAGGEQFF.

The genes are TRBV7-3 and TRBJ2-5; TRBD2 agrees at 8 bases. J was trimmed by 5 bases and V by 2 bases; bases with no gene match: 4. This CDR3 comprises 14 residues. Per the germline V gene, CDR1 is SGHTA and CDR2 is FQGTGA. The CDR3, as DNA: TGTGCCAGCAGCTTAGGGACTAGTCGCGAGACCCAGTACTTC. Translation gives CASSLGTSRETQYF.

The chain links TRBV15 to TRBJ2-1; perhaps D is TRBD1 or TRBD2 (5 bases each). With 1 base removed from V and 0 bases from J, the gap between germline ends came to 16 bases. CDR3 size: 18 residues. The V gene's germline CDR1 is LNHNV and CDR2 YYDKDF (reference sequence). CDR3 in DNA: TGTGCCACCAGCAGAGTCAGCCCTCGGGGCAGCTCCTACAATGAGCAGTTCTTC. This gives the protein CATSRVSPRGSSYNEQFF.

For the CDR3, the DNA is TGTGCCAGCTCACCACCGATCGGTGCCTATGGCTACACCTTC. Its translation is CASSPPIGAYGYTF. The chain couples TRBV18 to TRBJ1-2; D uncertain. The germline V gene has CDR1 KGHSH and CDR2 LQKENI. Trimming took off 0 bases at V and 4 bases at J, with 9 bases between the two ends. This CDR3 contains 14 residues.

CDR3 loop: CASSLTSGTDTQYF. The DNA of the CDR3 is TGTGCCAGCAGCTTAACTAGCGGAACAGATACGCAGTATTTT. The rearrangement links TRBV11-2 to TRBJ2-3, with 8 bases that match TRBD2. Trimming took 2 bases from V and 3 from J; bases not matched to a gene: 1. The V gene's germline CDR1 is SGHAT and CDR2 FQNNGV. The CDR3 sequence is 14 residues long. The full variable domain, in which reference TRBV11-2 and TRBJ2-3 provide the parts outside the CDR3, is EAGVAQSPRYKIIEKRQSVAFWCNPISGHATLYWYQQILGQGPKLLIQFQNNGVVDDSQLPKDRFSAERLKGVDSTLKIQPAKLEDSAVYLCASSLTSGTDTQYFGPGTRLTVL.

The V call is TRBV4-1, the J call TRBJ1-4; D remains ambiguous. V lost 6 bases to trimming and J lost 8 bases, with 13 bases between them. This CDR3 is 13 amino acids long. The V gene's germline CDR1 is MGHRA and CDR2 YSYEKL. The CDR3 region has the DNA TGCGCCAGCAGGATACCGGGAGGCGAAAAACTGTTTTTT. It encodes CASRIPGGEKLFF.

J is TRBJ1-1 and V is TRBV6-5; D gene uncertain. Germline loops: CDR1 MNHEY, CDR2 SVGAGI. The CDR3 is 10 residues long. The ends were cut back, 6 bases at V and 11 bases at J, with 10 bases in the middle. CDR3 loop: CASSHSSAFF. CDR3 coding DNA: TGTGCCAGCAGCCACTCGTCGGCTTTCTTT.

Note on this clone: Other DNA variants within this sample encode the same CDR3. This sequence joins TRBV5-1 and TRBJ1-2, with TRBD1 matching 8 bases. Germline trimming cut 2 bases from V and 4 bases from J; bases unmatched to any gene: 7. Germline V CDR1 and CDR2: SGHRS, YFSETQ. The CDR3 is 15 amino acids. CDR3 protein: CASSFGAGGGYGYTF. DNA for the CDR3: TGCGCCAGCAGCTTCGGGGCAGGGGGCGGCTATGGCTACACCTTC.

The chain links TRBV7-8 to TRBJ2-7; no definite D call. Between the trimmed V and J ends, which lost 3 bases and 3 bases, there was a span of 9 bases. Germline V gene lookup returns CDR1 SGHVS and CDR2 FQNEAQ. The CDR3 is made up of 13 amino acids. CDR3 DNA sequence: TGTGCCAGCAGCTTTTTTGGGTTCTACGAGCAGTACTTC. Amino acids: CASSFFGFYEQYF. The full variable domain, completed using reference TRBV7-8 and TRBJ2-7, is GAGVSQSPRYKVAKRGQDVALRCDPISGHVSLFWYQQALGQGPEFLTYFQNEAQLDKSGLPSDRFFAERPEGSVSTLKIQRTQQEDSAVYLCASSFFGFYEQYFGPGTRLTVT.

This chain uses TRBV2 with TRBJ1-2, with D perhaps TRBD1 (6 bases). Germline CDR1 and CDR2: SNHLY and FYNNEI. This CDR3 has 10 residues. V was trimmed by 9 bases and J by 10 bases, leaving 12 bases between them. CDR3 amino acids: CASHRVDYTF. The CDR3 DNA reads as TGTGCCAGTCACAGGGTTGACTACACCTTC.

This chain uses TRBV27 with TRBJ2-1; possible D gene TRBD2, 6 bases. V was trimmed by 8 bases and J by 10 bases, leaving 18 bases between them. Germline values: CDR1 MNHEY, CDR2 SMNVEV (reference sequence). The CDR3 runs 13 residues. CDR3 DNA: TGTGCCAGCGGCCATCCTAGCGATCGGGAGCAGTTCTTC. It specifies CASGHPSDREQFF.

A few counts support this clone. The V call is TRBV10-3, the J call TRBJ2-7; TRBD1 is a possible D gene (5 bases). Germline V gives CDR1 ENHRY, CDR2 SYGVKD. This CDR3 spans 13 amino acids. With 5 bases removed from V and 2 bases from J, the gap between germline ends came to 10 bases. CDR3 in DNA: TGTGCCATCAGTTTCAGGGTGGCCTACGAGCAGTACTTC. It is translated as CAISFRVAYEQYF.

The chain carries TRBV6-5 and TRBJ1-2; D not resolved. The germline V gene has CDR1 MNHEY and CDR2 SVGAGI. This CDR3 comprises 13 residues. The V gene lost 5 bases and the J gene lost 4 bases, with 11 bases spanning the gap. Written as DNA, the CDR3 is TGTGCCAGCAGTCGTCGACGGACCTATGGCTACACCTTC. It yields the protein CASSRRRTYGYTF.

The chain joins TRBV12-5 to TRBJ1-4; tentative D call: TRBD1 (6 bases). V was shortened by 1 base and J by 12 bases, with 18 bases between the two germline ends. The germline CDR1 and CDR2 sequences are LGHNT and FRNRAP. CDR3 length: 15 amino acids. The CDR3 region has the DNA TGTGCTAGTGGTTTGGCCCCACGAATACAGGGCCAACTGTTTTTT. Translating gives CASGLAPRIQGQLFF.

J is TRBJ1-5 and V is TRBV6-5, with 7 bases identical to TRBD1. This CDR3 spans 14 amino acids. The germline gives CDR1 MNHEY, CDR2 SVGAGI. Losses at the gene ends were 6 bases for V and 7 bases for J; bases not matched to a gene: 9. Here the CDR3 DNA reads TGTGCCAGCAGGCCGACAGGGTTCAGACAGCCCCAGCATTTT. Amino acids: CASRPTGFRQPQHF.

The V and J genes are TRBV6-6 and TRBJ2-7, with 9 nucleotides matching TRBD1. This CDR3 has 15 residues. Germline V gene data show CDR1 as MNHNY and CDR2 as SVGAGI (reference sequence). V trimming: 2 bases; J trimming: 2 bases; junction bases outside the gene matches: 4. Here the CDR3 reads CASSYRDREAYEQYF. The CDR3 DNA is TGTGCCAGCAGTTACCGGGACAGGGAGGCCTACGAGCAGTACTTC.

The chain uses TRBV9 and TRBJ1-1, with TRBD1 matching over 8 bases. Germline CDR1 reads SGDLS; CDR2 reads YYNGEE. Trimming at V came to 3 bases and at J to 0 bases, leaving 7 bases not matched to a gene. There are 16 residues in the CDR3. As DNA, the CDR3 is TGTGCCAGCAGCGCCGGACAGGGCTACATGAACACTGAAGCTTTCTTT. Protein: CASSAGQGYMNTEAFF. Variable domain in full (rest from reference TRBV9 and TRBJ1-1): DSGVTQTPKHLITATGQRVTLRCSPRSGDLSVYWYQQSLDQGLQFLIQYYNGEERAKGNILERFSAQQFPDLHSELNLSSLELGDSALYFCASSAGQGYMNTEAFFGQGTRLTVV.

The chain employs TRBV27 and TRBJ2-2; 8 nucleotides line up with TRBD1. The germline CDR1 and CDR2 sequences are MNHEY and SMNVEV (reference sequence). The ends lost 5 bases at V and 4 bases at J; junction bases unmatched: 9. The CDR3 covers 16 residues. The CDR3 coding sequence is TGTGCCAGCAGTCCCTATCAGGGGGCGGTCACCGGGGAGCTGTTTTTT. Protein sequence: CASSPYQGAVTGELFF.

This clone was picked up a small number of times. The CDR3 region has the DNA TGTGCCAGCAGCTCCCCCCCCTGGCGCGCTGGGGCCAACGTCCTGACTTTC. This sequence encodes CASSSPPWRAGANVLTF. This chain connects TRBV11-2 to TRBJ2-6; no firm D call. CDR1 and CDR2 (germline): SGHAT, FQNNGV. Trimming stripped 4 bases from V and 2 bases from J, with 15 bases between. The CDR3 has 17 residues.

The chain combines TRBV7-2 with TRBJ2-1; 8 bases agree with TRBD1. Germline trimming cut 1 base from V and 8 bases from J; bases unmatched to any gene: 1. CDR1 and CDR2 (germline): SGHTA, FQGNSA. This CDR3 is built from 13 residues. CDR3 residues: CASSLGQGYEQFF. The CDR3 DNA reads TGTGCCAGCAGCTTAGGACAGGGGTATGAGCAGTTCTTC.

This chain joins TRBV7-6 and TRBJ1-4; D possibly corresponds to TRBD1 (6 bases). Germline lookup yields CDR1 SGHVS and CDR2 FNYEAQ. The length of the CDR3 is 13 residues. V was clipped by 2 bases and J by 7 bases, with 8 bases between them. The CDR3 protein is CASSLRGGEKLFF. DNA for the CDR3: TGTGCCAGCAGCTTAAGGGGGGGTGAAAAACTGTTTTTT.

This clone was seen a few times. The chain has TRBV5-1 and TRBJ1-1, with a weak D call TRBD1 (5 bases). V was pared by 2 bases and J by 11 bases, with 13 bases between. This CDR3 region has 12 residues. Germline CDR1 and CDR2: SGHRS and YFSETQ. CDR3 residues: CASSLDDRRAFF. The CDR3 DNA is TGCGCCAGCAGCTTAGATGACAGAAGGGCTTTCTTT.

The chain uses TRBV7-8 and TRBJ2-5; D possibly corresponds to TRBD1 (5 bases). The closer fit of TRBJ2-7 to the DNA end suggests the J call may be wrong. The CDR3 is 12 amino acids. Germline V gene lookup returns CDR1 SGHVS and CDR2 FQNEAQ. CDR3 bases: TGTGCCAGCAGCGATCAGGGTTACGAGCAGTACTTC. Translated: CASSDQGYEQYF.

J is TRBJ2-2 and V is TRBV18, with 8 nucleotides matching TRBD1. Trimming at V came to 5 bases and at J to 4 bases, leaving 9 bases not matched to a gene. Germline CDR1 and CDR2: KGHSH and LQKENI. The CDR3 has 16 amino acids. DNA for the CDR3: TGTGCCAGCTCAGCCACCTACGACAGGGGCACCGGGGAGCTGTTTTTT. The encoded protein is CASSATYDRGTGELFF.

The gene calls are TRBV7-6 and TRBJ2-1; tentative D call: TRBD1 (5 bases). The germline gives CDR1 SGHVS, CDR2 FNYEAQ. CDR3 length equals 13 residues. Trimming shortened V by 7 bases and J by 2 bases, and 9 bases separated the two germline ends. CDR3 protein: CASNQGTYNEQFF. For the CDR3, the DNA is TGTGCCAGCAACCAGGGTACCTACAATGAGCAGTTCTTC.

The chain combines TRBV6-1 with TRBJ1-1; D not certain. There are 14 residues in the CDR3. V was cut by 1 base and J by 1 base, with 7 bases left in between. CDR1 is MNHNS, CDR2 SASEGT, per germline. CDR3 loop: CASSEVAENTEAFF. CDR3 in DNA: TGTGCCAGCAGTGAAGTCGCAGAGAACACTGAAGCTTTCTTT.

This clone came up once. The V and J genes are TRBV5-4 and TRBJ1-3; TRBD1 matches 7 bases. Germline assignment: CDR1 SGHNT and CDR2 YYREEE (reference sequence). The CDR3 contains 14 residues. The J segment lost 7 bases and the V segment lost 5 bases, leaving 9 bases of the junction unmatched. CDR3 amino acids: CASSTGETRNTIYF. DNA for the CDR3: TGTGCCAGCAGTACAGGGGAGACTCGGAACACCATATATTTT.